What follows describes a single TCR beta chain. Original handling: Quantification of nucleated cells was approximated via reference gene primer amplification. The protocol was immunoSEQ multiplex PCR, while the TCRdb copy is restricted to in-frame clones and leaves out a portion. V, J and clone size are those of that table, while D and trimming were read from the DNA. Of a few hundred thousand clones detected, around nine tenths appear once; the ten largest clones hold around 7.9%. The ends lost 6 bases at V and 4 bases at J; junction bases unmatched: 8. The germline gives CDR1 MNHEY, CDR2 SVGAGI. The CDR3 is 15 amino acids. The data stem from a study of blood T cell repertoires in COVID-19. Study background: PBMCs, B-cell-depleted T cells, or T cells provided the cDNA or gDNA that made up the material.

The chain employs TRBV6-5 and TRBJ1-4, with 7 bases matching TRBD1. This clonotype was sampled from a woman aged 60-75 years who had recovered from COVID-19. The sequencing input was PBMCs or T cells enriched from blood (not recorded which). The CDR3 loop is CASRATGTVNEKLFF. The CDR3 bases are TGTGCCAGCAGAGCGACAGGGACCGTTAATGAAAAACTGTTTTTT.